The 26 T cell receptor beta chains below all came from one sample that was sequenced in a study of tumor-infiltrating lymphocytes in oesophageal squamous cell carcinoma. TCRdb reprocessed the PCR reads via MiXCR and lists one record per CDR3 protein. Here the sample spans about 3,700 distinct CDR3 sequences, around 15% being singletons. The sequencing input was esophageal tumor tissue. These receptors were taken from a male donor with esophageal squamous cell carcinoma.

About this clonotype itself: The final CDR3 position lacks the conserved phenylalanine or tryptophan, pointing to a likely read error. It is unclear where the CDR3 begins or ends on the DNA, so no DNA is shown, and the CDR3 is as TCRdb lists it. The chain combines TRBV7-6 with TRBJ2-7; TRBD2 was called by the table and not checked on the DNA. The CDR3 adds up to 18 amino acids, both ends counted. Germline V gives CDR1 SGHVS, CDR2 FNYEAQ. CDR3 sequence: CASSLGASGGAGEQYFGS.

Sample share makes this clonotype large. This rearrangement joins TRBV7-2 to TRBJ2-1, with D hard to call. Germline CDR1 is SGHTA and CDR2 is FQGNSA. V gave up 1 base and J gave up 4 bases, with 11 bases separating them. CDR3 length: 15 amino acids. The CDR3 nucleotides read TGTGCCAGCAGCTTAGGACCGCCGAGTTACAATGAGCAGTTCTTC. Amino acids: CASSLGPPSYNEQFF.

In regard to this clonotype: In this CDR3 the conserved last residue, phenylalanine or tryptophan, is missing, so a read error is likely. No DNA is shown, since the ends of the CDR3 on it are uncertain; the CDR3 is the one TCRdb lists. V usage is TRBV7-8 and J usage is TRBJ2-5; the table's D call, TRBD1, was not checked against the DNA. Germline CDR1 and CDR2: SGHVS and FQNEAQ. The CDR3 has 16 amino acids, counting both end residues. The CDR3 is CASSLVGGNYGYTFGS.

The V gene is TRBV15, the J gene TRBJ1-1; tentative D call: TRBD1 (5 bases). The CDR3 loop spans 13 amino acids. The germline V gene has CDR1 LNHNV and CDR2 YYDKDF (reference sequence). Trimming shortened V by 3 bases and J by 1 base, and 6 bases separated the two germline ends. In DNA, the CDR3 is TGTGCCACCAGCAGGGGGGGGAACACTGAAGCTTTCTTT. It translates to CATSRGGNTEAFF.

The chain combines TRBV20-1 with TRBJ2-5; D is unclear. Deletions cut 6 bases from V and 11 bases from J, with 16 bases between. The CDR3 totals 11 residues. Germline V gene lookup returns CDR1 DFQATT and CDR2 SNEGSKA (reference sequence). CDR3 in amino acids: CSAPRGNWQYF. CDR3 sequence (DNA): TGCAGTGCCCCGAGAGGAAACTGGCAGTACTTC.

In its sample, this clonotype was seen many times. This sequence joins TRBV5-1 and TRBJ2-3; D gene unclear. The CDR3 runs 15 residues. Per the germline V gene, CDR1 is SGHRS and CDR2 is YFSETQ. V gave up 0 bases and J gave up 1 base, with 9 bases separating them. In DNA, the CDR3 is TGCGCCAGCAGCTTGGCCACCTCCCGCACAGATACGCAGTATTTT. This gives the protein CASSLATSRTDTQYF.

For this clonotype: The final CDR3 position lacks the conserved phenylalanine or tryptophan, pointing to a likely read error. The DNA is omitted, as the CDR3 cannot be located on it reliably, and the CDR3 follows TCRdb's listing. The chain links TRBV7-8 to TRBJ2-3; the table's D call, TRBD2, was not checked against the DNA. CDR1 is SGHVS, CDR2 FQNEAQ, per germline. The CDR3 extends over 15 residues, inclusive of both ends. The CDR3 loop reads CASSLVAGYEQYFGP.

As to this clonotype: A read error may explain this, as a much larger clone is one base away. The rearrangement joins TRBV19 to TRBJ2-4; D uncertain. Germline V lookup: CDR1 LNHDA, CDR2 SQIVND (reference sequence). The CDR3 runs 13 residues. Trimming took 6 bases from V and 13 from J, leaving 19 bases between them. The CDR3 here is CASRPITSPQQYF. CDR3 sequence (DNA): TGTGCCAGTAGACCCATAACGTCCCCACAGCAGTACTTC.

The CDR3 reads CASRPGGMEETQYF. As DNA, the CDR3 is TGTGCCAGCAGGCCAGGGGGGATGGAAGAGACCCAGTACTTC. The chain joins TRBV4-2 to TRBJ2-5; TRBD1 is a possible D gene (7 bases). The CDR3 is made up of 14 amino acids. The ends were cut back, 6 bases at V and 3 bases at J, with 14 bases in the middle. CDR1 LGHNA and CDR2 YNFKEQ come from the germline V gene.

This clonotype occurred many times. Mismatch with germline at one junction end may stem from a read error. This chain uses TRBV6-1 with TRBJ2-7; 7 bases align to TRBD1. The CDR3 sequence is 15 residues long. From germline, CDR1 is MNHNS and CDR2 SASEGT. The CDR3 DNA reads TGTGCCAGCAGTTCCACTGGGACAGCTAATTCACCCCTCCACTTC. It yields the protein CASSSTGTANSPLHF.

On this clonotype: The CDR3 carries no conserved terminal phenylalanine or tryptophan, so it likely arises from a read error. No DNA is shown, since the ends of the CDR3 on it are uncertain; the CDR3 is the one TCRdb lists. The rearrangement joins TRBV14 to TRBJ2-7; the table's D call of TRBD1 was not tested on the DNA. Germline CDR1 SGHDN, CDR2 FVKESK. The CDR3 length equals 16 residues, ends included. CDR3 in amino acids: CASSPLTGYSSYTFGS.

This clonotype appeared many times. This chain joins TRBV6-6 and TRBJ2-5; maybe TRBD1 (5 bases). V gave up 0 bases and J gave up 9 bases, with 14 bases separating them. Germline loops: CDR1 MNHNY, CDR2 SVGAGI (reference sequence). The CDR3 is 14 residues long. The CDR3 DNA reads as TGTGCCAGCAGTTACTCGGGGCCCCGGGTGGCCCAGTACTTC. Translated, it gives CASSYSGPRVAQYF.

This clonotype was counted a few times. Since the CDR3 does not end with the conserved phenylalanine or tryptophan, this likely comes from a read error. No DNA is shown, since the ends of the CDR3 on it are uncertain; the CDR3 is the one TCRdb lists. The V gene is TRBV7-4, the J gene TRBJ2-7; the D call in the table, TRBD1, was not verified against the DNA. Germline CDR1 and CDR2: SGHVT and SQSDAQ. Inclusive of both ends, the CDR3 amounts to 17 amino acids. CDR3 sequence reads: CASSLSGGTGYGYTFGS.

By its share, this clonotype is medium-sized. This CDR3 is CASSRGTGTEAFF. The DNA of the CDR3 is TGTGCCAGCAGCAGAGGGACAGGCACTGAAGCTTTCTTT. The V and J genes are TRBV7-9 and TRBJ1-1; 8 positions match TRBD1. CDR1 SEHNR and CDR2 FQNEAQ come from the germline V gene (reference sequence). The CDR3 contains 13 residues. V was pared by 5 bases and J by 4 bases, with 3 bases of the junction left unmatched.

By proportion, this clonotype is medium-sized. The chain is built from TRBV6-1 and TRBJ1-1, with 8 bases identical to TRBD1. Per germline, CDR1 MNHNS and CDR2 SASEGT. The CDR3 length is 16 residues. Germline trimming cut 7 bases from V and 0 bases from J; bases unmatched to any gene: 10. CDR3 DNA sequence: TGTGCCAGCACTAGGACAGGGCAATTAATGAACACTGAAGCTTTCTTT. It is translated as CASTRTGQLMNTEAFF.

The chain combines TRBV6-2 or TRBV6-3 with TRBJ1-4; D is ambiguous. The germline gives CDR1 MNHEY, CDR2 SVGEGT. The CDR3 extends over 14 amino acids. V was trimmed by 5 bases and J by 8 bases, leaving 15 bases between them. CDR3 in DNA: TGTGCCAGCAGTCAACCCCTCTGGGGAGAAAAACTGTTTTTT. The encoded protein is CASSQPLWGEKLFF.

This clonotype was recorded a few times. A much bigger clone sits one base away, suggesting this may be a read error. The chain recombines TRBV10-3 with TRBJ2-1; D gene unclear. The CDR3 is made up of 12 amino acids. Trimming pared 5 bases from V and 10 bases from J, leaving 12 bases between. Germline lookup yields CDR1 ENHRY and CDR2 SYGVKD. The CDR3 bases are TGTGCCATCAGTCTCCTTTCTTACGAGCAGTTCTTC. Translated: CAISLLSYEQFF.

This clonotype was seen ten or more times. This may stem from a read error, because a much larger clone lies one nucleotide away. The V gene is TRBV6-6, the J gene TRBJ2-1; D possibly matches TRBD1 or TRBD2 (5 bases each). The DNA end favors TRBJ2-7, so the J call may be wrong. The CDR3 spans 16 residues. The germline CDR1 and CDR2 sequences are MNHNY and SVGAGI (reference sequence). CDR3 coding DNA: TGTGCCAGCAGTTACTCTTCGGGACGGTTCTACAATGAGCAGTACTTC. This gives the protein CASSYSSGRFYNEQYF.

There are many counts of this clonotype. The chain recombines TRBV11-2 with TRBJ1-1; weak D call: TRBD1 (5 bases). There are 13 residues in the CDR3. V was clipped by 2 bases and J by 7 bases, with 11 bases between them. Germline V gives CDR1 SGHAT, CDR2 FQNNGV. CDR3 loop: CASSLTGGGEAFF. The CDR3 region has the DNA TGTGCCAGCAGCTTAACGGGGGGTGGTGAAGCTTTCTTT.

The chain combines TRBV4-2 with TRBJ1-2, with TRBD1 as a possible D gene (6 bases). CDR3 length: 12 amino acids. Per the germline V gene, CDR1 is LGHNA and CDR2 is YNFKEQ. Trimming took off 2 bases at V and 6 bases at J, with 7 bases between the two ends. In nucleotides, the CDR3 is TGTGCCAGCAGCCAATCAGGGGATGGCTACACCTTC. Translating gives CASSQSGDGYTF.

This clonotype appeared many times. The chain combines TRBV18 with TRBJ2-7; unclear D gene. Germline V CDR1 and CDR2: KGHSH, LQKENI. This CDR3 has 16 amino acids. Between the trimmed V and J ends, which lost 0 bases and 3 bases, there was a span of 15 bases. CDR3 amino acids: CASSPPSRIRNYEQYF. The CDR3 DNA is TGTGCCAGCTCACCACCCTCCAGGATTAGGAACTACGAGCAGTACTTC.

The table lists this clonotype with a few counts. A junction end diverges from the germline sequence, so it may reflect a read error. The chain uses TRBV5-8 and TRBJ2-1; 8 bases are shared with TRBD2. Germline lookup yields CDR1 SGHTS and CDR2 YDEGEE. The CDR3 runs to 15 residues. The CDR3 is CASSWRGALNKEQFF. The DNA of the CDR3 is TGTGCCAGCAGCTGGCGGGGGGCCTTAAACAAGGAGCAGTTCTTC.

This clonotype was picked up many times. The CDR3 bases are TGTGCCAGCAGCTGGGGACAGTACACTGAAGCTTTCTTT. Translation gives CASSWGQYTEAFF. The chain joins TRBV9 to TRBJ1-1; 7 nucleotides agree with TRBD1. Germline CDR1 SGDLS, CDR2 YYNGEE. This CDR3 spans 13 amino acids. V gave up 4 bases and J gave up 3 bases; unmatched junction bases: 3.

This clonotype has a count of ten or more. A read error may be the cause here, since a much bigger clone is one base away. The J gene is TRBJ2-7, the V gene TRBV6-1; 10 bases line up with TRBD2. Germline-derived CDR1 and CDR2 are MNHNS and SASEGT. The CDR3 has 16 residues. J lost 7 bases, V lost 4 bases, and 13 bases had no gene match. Here the CDR3 reads CASSALLAGNYNEQYF. The CDR3 nucleotides are TGTGCCAGCAGTGCTCTACTAGCGGGAAACTACAATGAGCAGTACTTC.

This clonotype came up many times. Because it lacks the conserved phenylalanine or tryptophan at the end, this CDR3 is likely a read error. Because the CDR3's place on the DNA is in doubt, the DNA is left out and the CDR3 is given as listed by TCRdb. This chain joins TRBV7-2 and TRBJ2-7; the D call in the table, TRBD1, was not verified against the DNA. CDR1 and CDR2 (germline): SGHTA, FQGNSA. The CDR3 has 17 residues if both end residues are counted. This CDR3 reads CASSFAETGNYGYTFGS.

This clonotype occurred many times. The V gene is TRBV27, the J gene TRBJ2-5; 11 positions agree with TRBD2. CDR3 size: 15 residues. Trimming cost V 6 bases and J 5 bases; bases outside gene matches: 8. The germline V gene has CDR1 MNHEY and CDR2 SMNVEV (reference sequence). The CDR3 DNA reads TGTGCCAGCAGGCTACTAGCGGGGGCTCGGGAGACCCAGTACTTC. Its protein is CASRLLAGARETQYF.